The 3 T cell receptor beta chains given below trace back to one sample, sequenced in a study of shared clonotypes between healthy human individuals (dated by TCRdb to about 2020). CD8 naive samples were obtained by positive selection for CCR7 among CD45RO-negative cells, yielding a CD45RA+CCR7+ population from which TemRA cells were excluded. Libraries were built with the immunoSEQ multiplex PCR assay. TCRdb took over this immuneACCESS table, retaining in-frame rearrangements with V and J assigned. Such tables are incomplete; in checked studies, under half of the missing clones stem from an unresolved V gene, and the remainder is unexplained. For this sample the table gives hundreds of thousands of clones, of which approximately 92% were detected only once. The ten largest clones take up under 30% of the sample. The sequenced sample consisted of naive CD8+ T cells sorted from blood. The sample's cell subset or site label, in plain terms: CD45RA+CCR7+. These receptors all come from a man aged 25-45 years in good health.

The chain's CDR3 is CASFRGTSTDTQYF. CDR3 DNA sequence: TGTGCCAGCTTTAGGGGCACAAGCACAGATACGCAGTATTTT. The J gene is TRBJ2-3, the V gene TRBV6-1, with a possible D match to TRBD1 (5 bases). Germline values: CDR1 MNHNS, CDR2 SASEGT. Trimming pared 8 bases from V and 0 bases from J, leaving 12 bases between. The CDR3 sequence is 14 residues long.

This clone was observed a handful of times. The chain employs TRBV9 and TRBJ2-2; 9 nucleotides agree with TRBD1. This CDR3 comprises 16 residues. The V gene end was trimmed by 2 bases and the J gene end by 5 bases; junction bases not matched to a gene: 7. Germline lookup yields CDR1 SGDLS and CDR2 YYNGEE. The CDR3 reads CASSVLDRGKTGELFF. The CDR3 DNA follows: TGTGCCAGCAGCGTCTTGGACAGGGGAAAAACCGGGGAGCTGTTTTTT.

This chain's CDR3 is CASSRGAGRYEQYF. The CDR3, as DNA: TGTGCCAGCAGCAGGGGCGCAGGGAGATACGAGCAGTACTTC. The chain has TRBV21-1 and TRBJ2-7. TRBV21-1 is marked as a pseudogene. CDR3 size: 14 residues.